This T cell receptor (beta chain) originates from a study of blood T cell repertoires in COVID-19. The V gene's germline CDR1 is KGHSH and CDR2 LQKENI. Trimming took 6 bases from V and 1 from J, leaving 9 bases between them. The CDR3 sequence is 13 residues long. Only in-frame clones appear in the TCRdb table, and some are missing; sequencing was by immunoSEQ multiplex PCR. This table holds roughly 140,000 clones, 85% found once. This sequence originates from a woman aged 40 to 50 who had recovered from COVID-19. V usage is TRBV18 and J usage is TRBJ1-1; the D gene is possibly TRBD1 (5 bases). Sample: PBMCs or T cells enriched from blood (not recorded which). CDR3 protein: CASSLDRNTEAFF. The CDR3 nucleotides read TGTGCCAGCTCGCTCGACAGGAACACTGAAGCTTTCTTT.